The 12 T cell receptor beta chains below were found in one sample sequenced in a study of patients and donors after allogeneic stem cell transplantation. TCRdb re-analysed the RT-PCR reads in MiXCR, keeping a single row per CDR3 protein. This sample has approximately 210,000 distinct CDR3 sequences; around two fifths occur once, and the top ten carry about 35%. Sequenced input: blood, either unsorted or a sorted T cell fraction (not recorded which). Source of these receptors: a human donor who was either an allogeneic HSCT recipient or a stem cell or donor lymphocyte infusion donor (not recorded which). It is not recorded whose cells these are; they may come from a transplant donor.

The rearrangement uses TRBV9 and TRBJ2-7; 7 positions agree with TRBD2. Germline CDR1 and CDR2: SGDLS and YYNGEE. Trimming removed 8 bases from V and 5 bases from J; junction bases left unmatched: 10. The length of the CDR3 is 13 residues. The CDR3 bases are TGTGCCAGTAGCACGTCTAGCGGCAACGAGCAGTACTTC. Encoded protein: CASSTSSGNEQYF.

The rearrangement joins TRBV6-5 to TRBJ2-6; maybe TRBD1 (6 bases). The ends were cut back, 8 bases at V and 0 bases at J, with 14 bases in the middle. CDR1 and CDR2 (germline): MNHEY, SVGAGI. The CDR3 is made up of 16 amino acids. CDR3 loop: CASQGTFSSGANVLTF. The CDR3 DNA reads TGTGCCAGCCAGGGGACATTCAGCTCTGGGGCCAACGTCCTGACTTTC.

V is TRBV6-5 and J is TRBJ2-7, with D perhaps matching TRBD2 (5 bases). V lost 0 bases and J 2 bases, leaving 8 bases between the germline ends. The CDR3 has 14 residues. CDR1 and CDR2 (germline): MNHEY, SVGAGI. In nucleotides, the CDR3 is TGTGCCAGCAGTTACTCGCCCGGGACCTACGAGCAGTACTTC. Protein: CASSYSPGTYEQYF.

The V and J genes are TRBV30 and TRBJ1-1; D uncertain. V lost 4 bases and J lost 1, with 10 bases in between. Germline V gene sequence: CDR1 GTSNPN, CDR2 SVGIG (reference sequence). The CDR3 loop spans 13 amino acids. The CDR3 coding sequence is TGTGCCTGGAATTCTCAGGAGAACACTGAAGCTTTCTTT. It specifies CAWNSQENTEAFF.

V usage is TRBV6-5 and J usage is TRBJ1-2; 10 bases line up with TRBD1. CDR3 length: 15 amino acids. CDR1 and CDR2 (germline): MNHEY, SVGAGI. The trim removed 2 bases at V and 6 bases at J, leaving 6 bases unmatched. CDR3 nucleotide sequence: TGTGCCAGCAGTTACGGGACAGGGGCCGCCGATGGCTACACCTTC. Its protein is CASSYGTGAADGYTF.

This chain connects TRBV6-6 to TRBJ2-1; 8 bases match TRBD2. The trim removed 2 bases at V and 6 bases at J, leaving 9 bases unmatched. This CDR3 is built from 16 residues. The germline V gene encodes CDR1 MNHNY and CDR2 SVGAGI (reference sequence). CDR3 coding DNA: TGTGCCAGCAGTTACCCCAGCGGGAGAAGAGGCAATGAGCAGTTCTTC. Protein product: CASSYPSGRRGNEQFF.

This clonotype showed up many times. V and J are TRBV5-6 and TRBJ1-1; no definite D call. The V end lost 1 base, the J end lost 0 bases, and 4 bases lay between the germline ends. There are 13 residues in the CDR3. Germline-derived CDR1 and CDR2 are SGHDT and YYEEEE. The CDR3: CASSLILNTEAFF. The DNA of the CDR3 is TGTGCCAGCAGCTTGATTCTGAACACTGAAGCTTTCTTT. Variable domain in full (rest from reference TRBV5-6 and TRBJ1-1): DAGVTQSPTHLIKTRGQQVTLRCSPKSGHDTVSWYQQALGQGPQFIFQYYEEEERQRGNFPDRFSGHQFPNYSSELNVNALLLGDSALYLCASSLILNTEAFFGQGTRLTVV.

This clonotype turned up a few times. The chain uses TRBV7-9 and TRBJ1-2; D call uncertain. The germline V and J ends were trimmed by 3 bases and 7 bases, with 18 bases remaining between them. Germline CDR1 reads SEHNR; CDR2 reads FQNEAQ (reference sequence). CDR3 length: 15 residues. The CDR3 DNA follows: TGTGCCAGCAGCTTGTCTACAGCAAGCTATGGTGGCTACACCTTC. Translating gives CASSLSTASYGGYTF.

CDR3 in amino acids: CSVDRGLRETQYF. In DNA, the CDR3 is TGCAGCGTTGACAGGGGGTTGCGAGAGACCCAGTACTTC. The V call is TRBV29-1, the J call TRBJ2-5, with 7 bases aligning to TRBD1. Germline CDR1 SQVTM, CDR2 ANQGSEA. Trimming removed 3 bases from V and 4 bases from J; junction bases left unmatched: 5. This CDR3 has 13 residues.

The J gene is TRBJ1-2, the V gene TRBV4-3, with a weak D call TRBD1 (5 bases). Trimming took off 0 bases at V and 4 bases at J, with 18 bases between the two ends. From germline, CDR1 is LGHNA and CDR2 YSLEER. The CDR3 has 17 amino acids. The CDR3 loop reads CASSQDNRQARLYGYTF. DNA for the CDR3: TGCGCCAGCAGCCAAGATAACAGGCAGGCTCGCCTCTATGGCTACACCTTC.

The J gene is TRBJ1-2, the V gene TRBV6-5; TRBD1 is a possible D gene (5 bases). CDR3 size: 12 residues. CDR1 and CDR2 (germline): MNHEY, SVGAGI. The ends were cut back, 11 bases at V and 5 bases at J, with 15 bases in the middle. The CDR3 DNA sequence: TGTGCCCGCACGGGACGGACGTATGGCTACACCTTC. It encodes CARTGRTYGYTF.

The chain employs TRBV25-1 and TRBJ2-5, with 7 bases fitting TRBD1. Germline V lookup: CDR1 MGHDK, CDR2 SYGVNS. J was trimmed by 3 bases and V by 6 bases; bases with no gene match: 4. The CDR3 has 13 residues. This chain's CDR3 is CASSHDREETQYF. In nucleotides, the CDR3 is TGTGCCAGCAGCCACGACAGGGAAGAGACCCAGTACTTC. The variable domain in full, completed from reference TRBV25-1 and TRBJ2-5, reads EADIYQTPRYLVIGTGKKITLECSQTMGHDKMYWYQQDPGMELHLIHYSYGVNSTEKGDLSSESTVSRIRTEHFPLTLESARPSHTSQYLCASSHDREETQYFGPGTRLLVL.